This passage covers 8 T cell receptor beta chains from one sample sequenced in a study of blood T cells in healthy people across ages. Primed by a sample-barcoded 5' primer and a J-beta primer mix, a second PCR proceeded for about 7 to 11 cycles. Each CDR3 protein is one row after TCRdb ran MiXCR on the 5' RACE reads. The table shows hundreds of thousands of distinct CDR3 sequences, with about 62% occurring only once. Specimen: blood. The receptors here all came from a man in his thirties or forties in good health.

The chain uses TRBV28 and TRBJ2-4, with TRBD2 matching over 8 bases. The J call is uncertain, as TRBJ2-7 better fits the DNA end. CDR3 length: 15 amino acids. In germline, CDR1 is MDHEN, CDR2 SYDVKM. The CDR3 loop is CASSFGVAGFYEQYF. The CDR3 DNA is TGTGCCAGCAGTTTTGGTGTAGCGGGATTCTACGAGCAGTACTTC.

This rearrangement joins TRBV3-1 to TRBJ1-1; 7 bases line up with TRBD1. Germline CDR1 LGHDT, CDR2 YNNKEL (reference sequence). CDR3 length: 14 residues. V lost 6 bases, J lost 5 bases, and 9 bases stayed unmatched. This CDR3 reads CASSPRTGPTEAFF. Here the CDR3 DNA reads TGTGCCAGCAGTCCCCGGACAGGCCCGACTGAAGCTTTCTTT.

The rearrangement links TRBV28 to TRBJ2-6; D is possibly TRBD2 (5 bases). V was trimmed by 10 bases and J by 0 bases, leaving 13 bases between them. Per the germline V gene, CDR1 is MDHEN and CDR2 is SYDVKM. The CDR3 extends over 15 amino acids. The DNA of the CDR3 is TGTGCCAACAGCCGGGGTGGCTCTGGGGCCAACGTCCTGACTTTC. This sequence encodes CANSRGGSGANVLTF.

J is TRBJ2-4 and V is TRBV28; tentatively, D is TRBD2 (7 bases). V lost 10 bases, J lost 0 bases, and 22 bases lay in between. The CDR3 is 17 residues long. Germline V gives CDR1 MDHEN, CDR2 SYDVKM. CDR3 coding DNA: TGTGCCATCAAGGAGGGGGGCGGGGGTGTAGCCAAAAACATTCAGTACTTC. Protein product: CAIKEGGGGVAKNIQYF.

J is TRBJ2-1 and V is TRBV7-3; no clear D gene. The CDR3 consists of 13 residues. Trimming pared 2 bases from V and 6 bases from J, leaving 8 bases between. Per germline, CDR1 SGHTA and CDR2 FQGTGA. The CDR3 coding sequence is TGTGCCAGCAGCTTATTACAGATCAATGAGCAGTTCTTC. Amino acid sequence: CASSLLQINEQFF.

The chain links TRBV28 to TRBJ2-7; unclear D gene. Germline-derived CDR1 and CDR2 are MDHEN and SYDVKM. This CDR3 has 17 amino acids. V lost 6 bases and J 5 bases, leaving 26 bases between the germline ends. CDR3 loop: CASSARRPPPRRHEQYF. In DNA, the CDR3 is TGTGCCAGCAGCGCTCGCAGGCCGCCACCTAGACGCCACGAGCAGTACTTC.

The CDR3 is CAISESRGEQPQHF. CDR3 nucleotide sequence: TGTGCCATCAGTGAGTCGAGGGGTGAACAGCCCCAGCATTTT. The chain joins TRBV10-3 to TRBJ1-5, with D perhaps TRBD1 (5 bases). Trimming removed 0 bases from V and 7 bases from J, with 10 bases in between. The length of the CDR3 is 14 residues. CDR1 and CDR2 (germline): ENHRY, SYGVKD.

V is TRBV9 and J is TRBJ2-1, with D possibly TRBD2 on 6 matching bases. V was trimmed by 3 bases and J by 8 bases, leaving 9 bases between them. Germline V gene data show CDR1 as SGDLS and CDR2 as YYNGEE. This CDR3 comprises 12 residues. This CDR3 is CASSGWGDEQFF. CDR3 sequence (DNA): TGTGCCAGCAGCGGATGGGGGGATGAGCAGTTCTTC.